What follows are 8 T cell receptor beta chains derived from one specimen sequenced in a study of T cell clonality in common variable immunodeficiency. Some clones are missing from TCRdb's copy, which holds only in-frame ones; the method was immunoSEQ multiplex PCR. This record lists around 40,000 clones, none seen once only, and the top ten clones contain approximately 2%. Sample: peripheral blood mononuclear cells. The receptors here all came from a person aged 18 to 75 in good health.

Notes on this clone: One end of the junction does not line up with germline, which may come from a read error. The read stops 3 residues short of the end of the CDR3; the missing end is completed from the germline J gene. V usage is TRBV19 and J usage is TRBJ1-5; TRBD1 might be the D (5 bases). The CDR3 length is 14 residues. Germline assignment: CDR1 LNHDA and CDR2 SQIVND (reference sequence). CDR3 sequence: CAGSNTGYNQPQHF. The DNA read from the CDR3 is TGTGCCGGTAGTAACACAGGATACAATCAGCCC.

This clone appeared many times. The read halts 3 residues ahead of the CDR3 end, with the missing end drawn from the germline J gene. The chain joins TRBV30 to TRBJ2-1; 7 bases align to TRBD2. The trim removed 2 bases at V and 0 bases at J, leaving 4 bases unmatched. CDR3 length: 15 amino acids. Germline CDR1 is GTSNPN and CDR2 is SVGIG (reference sequence). The covered CDR3 bases are TGTGCCTGGAGTTCGGGGGGTGGCTCCTACAATGAG. Its translation: CAWSSGGGSYNE. The CDR3 as a whole reads CAWSSGGGSYNEQFF. Full variable domain (missing parts from reference TRBV30 and TRBJ2-1): SQTIHQWPATLVQPVGSPLSLECTVEGTSNPNLYWYRQAAGRGLQLLFYSVGIGQISSEVPQNLSASRPQDRQFILSSKKLLLSDSGFYLCAWSSGGGSYNEQFFGPGTRLTVL.

Turning to this clone: The junction departs from germline at one end; a sequencing error may be responsible. The read terminates 3 residues ahead of where the CDR3 ends, so the germline J gene completes it. V usage is TRBV19 and J usage is TRBJ1-1; no firm D call. Germline V gene data show CDR1 as LNHDA and CDR2 as SQIVND (reference sequence). The CDR3 runs to 15 residues. This chain's CDR3 is CASSSGLAGLTVAFF. The CDR3 bases that were read are TGTGCCAGTAGTTCCGGACTAGCGGGCCTCACTGTA.

The table lists this clone with many counts. The read ends 3 residues early relative to the CDR3; the germline J gene fills the gap. The chain combines TRBV6-4 with TRBJ2-2; D is perhaps TRBD2 (5 bases). Germline V gene data show CDR1 as MRHNA and CDR2 as SNTAGT. CDR3 length: 14 amino acids. Trimming shortened V by 4 bases and J by 2 bases, and 8 bases separated the two germline ends. This CDR3 reads CASSVSSNTGELFF. The CDR3 bases that were read are TGTGCCAGCAGTGTATCTAGCAACACCGGGGAG.

This clone was recorded at least ten times. The sequenced fragment ends 3 residues before the CDR3 boundary, so the rest is inferred from the germline J gene. The chain recombines TRBV20-1 with TRBJ2-7, with D maybe TRBD2 (5 bases). The CDR3 contains 13 residues. Trimming left V 4 bases short and J 2 bases short, with 12 bases between. Germline V CDR1 and CDR2: DFQATT, SNEGSKA (reference sequence). The CDR3 loop is CSATGKGPYEQYF. Partial CDR3 DNA: TGCAGTGCTACGGGGAAGGGCCCCTACGAG.

In this sample, this clone turned up many times. The CDR3 end lies 3 residues beyond the end of the read and is filled in from the germline J gene. V gene TRBV5-1 combines with J gene TRBJ1-2; no clear D gene. Deletions cut 4 bases from V and 5 bases from J, with 9 bases between. Germline V gives CDR1 SGHRS, CDR2 YFSETQ. The CDR3 is 12 residues long. This chain's CDR3 is CASSPGDYGYTF. The CDR3 bases that were read are TGCGCCAGCAGCCCCGGGGATTATGGC.

This clone was seen many times. The read ends 3 residues shy of where the CDR3 ends; the end is completed using the germline J gene. V is TRBV5-4 and J is TRBJ2-7, with 9 bases fitting TRBD2. Per the germline V gene, CDR1 is SGHNT and CDR2 is YYREEE (reference sequence). This CDR3 region has 14 residues. V lost 4 bases and J lost 4; bases outside the gene matches: 6. This CDR3 reads CASSDLAGKYEQYF. The covered CDR3 bases are TGTGCCAGCAGCGATCTAGCGGGGAAATACGAG. The variable domain in full, completed from reference TRBV5-4 and TRBJ2-7, reads ETGVTQSPTHLIKTRGQQVTLRCSSQSGHNTVSWYQQALGQGPQFIFQYYREEENGRGNFPPRFSGLQFPNYSSELNVNALELDDSALYLCASSDLAGKYEQYFGPGTRLTVT.

This clone was counted ten times or more. The DNA ends 3 residues before the CDR3 does, and the rest of the CDR3 is filled in from the germline J gene. This chain connects TRBV30 to TRBJ1-5, with D uncertain. V was trimmed by 2 bases and J by 5 bases, leaving 10 bases between them. In germline, CDR1 is GTSNPN, CDR2 SVGIG (reference sequence). This CDR3 spans 13 amino acids. CDR3 sequence: CAWSFSKDQPQHF. Incomplete CDR3 DNA: TGTGCCTGGAGTTTCAGTAAGGATCAGCCC.